The TCR beta chain described here comes from a study of HIV-infected children after antiretroviral therapy interruption. Study background: In continuous treatment, analyzed samples were from weeks 0, 48 and 150.

Regarding treatment: PENTA 11 planned treatment interruption arm or continuous ART arm. Trimming took 6 bases from V and 5 from J, leaving 11 bases between them. Looked up from germline, CDR1 is MNHNY and CDR2 is SVGAGI (reference sequence). CDR3 size: 13 residues. Only one count was recorded for this clonotype. A 3' RACE protocol on RNA, with unique molecular identifiers, produced the TCR library. MiXCR, run by TCRdb on the 3' RACE reads, gives a single entry per CDR3 protein. The sample has 90,000 or so distinct CDR3 sequences; 6% to 8.5% are singletons. This clonotype originated in a pool of human donors with HIV. The genes are TRBV6-6 and TRBJ2-1; D gene ambiguous. The sample in question was CD45RA+ CD4+ T cells from PBMCs, pooled from several time points, obtained from a donor given antiretroviral therapy, either interrupted or continuous. The subset here: naive CD4+ CD45RA+ CD45RO- T cells. The CDR3 reads CASSYGPNNEQFF. For the CDR3, the DNA is TGTGCCAGCAGCTATGGGCCCAACAATGAGCAGTTCTTC.